These 30 T cell receptor beta chains came from one sample sequenced in a study of blood T cell repertoires in COVID-19. Profiling relied on immunoSEQ multiplex PCR, and the TCRdb table lists in-frame clones only, not all of them. Counted here are some 200,000 clones, about 86% occurring once; the ten biggest clones make up approximately 11%. Sequencing was done on a sample of peripheral blood. The receptors shown here come from a woman aged 55-69 years with COVID-19, enrolled during active disease.

The V and J genes are TRBV4-3 and TRBJ1-4, with 9 nucleotides matching TRBD1. This CDR3 is 16 amino acids long. The V gene end was trimmed by 4 bases and the J gene end by 6 bases; junction bases not matched to a gene: 9. The germline V gene has CDR1 LGHNA and CDR2 YSLEER. CDR3 residues: CASSRLPGQGHEKLFF. DNA for the CDR3: TGCGCCAGCAGCCGTCTCCCGGGACAGGGTCATGAAAAACTGTTTTTT.

CDR3 sequence reads: CASTSGDISGANVLTF. Written as DNA, the CDR3 is TGTGCCAGCACCTCTGGGGACATTTCTGGGGCCAACGTCCTGACTTTC. V and J are TRBV28 and TRBJ2-6; maybe TRBD1 (6 bases). The CDR3 consists of 16 residues. V was cut by 7 bases and J by 1 base, with 14 bases left in between. Germline loops: CDR1 MDHEN, CDR2 SYDVKM. The full variable domain, rest sourced from reference TRBV28 and TRBJ2-6, is DVKVTQSSRYLVKRTGEKVFLECVQDMDHENMFWYRQDPGLGLRLIYFSYDVKMKEKGDIPEGYSVSREKKERFSLILESASTNQTSMYLCASTSGDISGANVLTFGAGSRLTVL.

The chain has TRBV28 and TRBJ2-5, with TRBD2 matching over 7 bases. Unmatched junction bases numbered 8, after V lost 5 bases and J lost 5 bases. Germline V gene sequence: CDR1 MDHEN, CDR2 SYDVKM. This CDR3 has 14 amino acids. CDR3 residues: CASSKWEGLETQYF. Written as DNA, the CDR3 is TGTGCCAGCAGTAAGTGGGAGGGCCTCGAGACCCAGTACTTC.

The chain uses TRBV12-2 and TRBJ1-4; TRBD1 was called by the table and not checked on the DNA. TRBV12-2 constitutes a pseudogene. The CDR3 is made up of 15 amino acids. The CDR3 protein is CASRCTGDTNEKLFF. The DNA for the CDR3 is TGTGCAAGTCGCTGTACAGGGGACACTAATGAAAAACTGTTTTTT.

Here the CDR3 reads CASSPQGFQETQYF. In nucleotides, the CDR3 is TGTGCCAGCAGCCCACAGGGTTTCCAAGAGACCCAGTACTTC. This sequence joins TRBV25-1 and TRBJ2-5; TRBD1 might be the D (6 bases). CDR3 length: 14 amino acids. The V end lost 6 bases, the J end lost 1 base, and 12 bases lay between the germline ends. CDR1 is MGHDK and CDR2 is SYGVNS in the germline V gene. Based on the CDR3 plus reference TRBV25-1 and TRBJ2-5, the full variable domain is EADIYQTPRYLVIGTGKKITLECSQTMGHDKMYWYQQDPGMELHLIHYSYGVNSTEKGDLSSESTVSRIRTEHFPLTLESARPSHTSQYLCASSPQGFQETQYFGPGTRLLVL.

This clone was seen a single time. V gene TRBV7-3 combines with J gene TRBJ2-1, with 12 bases fitting TRBD2. Germline V gene lookup returns CDR1 SGHTA and CDR2 FQGTGA. The CDR3 extends over 17 amino acids. Losses at the gene ends were 5 bases for V and 9 bases for J; bases not matched to a gene: 14. The CDR3 loop is CASSPSGRLAGAGEQFF. CDR3 nucleotide sequence: TGTGCCAGCAGCCCGTCGGGAAGACTAGCGGGAGCGGGTGAGCAGTTCTTC.

This clone was counted a few times. V is TRBV24-1 and J is TRBJ1-2; 7 bases map to TRBD1. The V and J ends lost 4 bases and 0 bases, in that order; junction bases with no gene match: 10. This CDR3 comprises 17 residues. Germline CDR1 KGHDR, CDR2 SFDVKD. The CDR3, as DNA: TGTGCCACCAGTGACCCCGGTCGGACAGGAGCTAACTATGGCTACACCTTC. Translated: CATSDPGRTGANYGYTF.

This clone has only a few counts. This sequence joins TRBV24-1 and TRBJ1-5, with D unresolved. The CDR3 has 14 residues. CDR1 KGHDR and CDR2 SFDVKD come from the germline V gene. The germline V and J ends were trimmed by 0 bases and 1 base, with 3 bases remaining between them. In nucleotides, the CDR3 is TGTGCCACCAGTGATTTGACAAGCAATCAGCCCCAGCATTTT. Encoded protein: CATSDLTSNQPQHF.

This clone was detected only once. This CDR3 is CASSPRPGAGGYNEQFF. CDR3 sequence (DNA): TGTGCCAGCAGCCCCAGGCCGGGGGCAGGGGGTTACAATGAGCAGTTCTTC. The chain carries TRBV11-3 and TRBJ2-1; D may be TRBD1 (7 bases). Between the trimmed V and J ends, which lost 5 bases and 4 bases, there was a span of 21 bases. Looked up from germline, CDR1 is SGHNT and CDR2 is YENEEA. The CDR3 loop spans 17 amino acids.

This chain connects TRBV7-2 to TRBJ1-2, with 9 bases lining up with TRBD1. CDR1 and CDR2 from the germline V gene are SGHTA and FQGNSA. CDR3 length: 18 amino acids. J was trimmed by 0 bases and V by 5 bases; bases with no gene match: 13. CDR3 in amino acids: CASSPGENRQGANYGYTF. CDR3 coding DNA: TGTGCCAGCAGCCCAGGGGAAAACCGACAGGGGGCTAACTATGGCTACACCTTC.

The chain is built from TRBV19 and TRBJ1-1; no firm D call. Trimming took off 3 bases at V and 4 bases at J, with 9 bases between the two ends. This CDR3 has 13 residues. The germline gives CDR1 LNHDA, CDR2 SQIVND (reference sequence). The CDR3, as DNA: TGTGCCAGTAGTATCCTTGTGGCCACTGAAGCTTTCTTT. Encoded protein: CASSILVATEAFF.

The J gene is TRBJ2-2, the V gene TRBV2, with D unresolved. Per the germline V gene, CDR1 is SNHLY and CDR2 is FYNNEI. CDR3 length equals 13 residues. Between the trimmed V and J ends, which lost 7 bases and 8 bases, there was a span of 14 bases. The CDR3 here is CASKKDSTGELFF. The CDR3 nucleotides read TGTGCCAGCAAGAAGGATAGCACTGGGGAGCTGTTTTTT.

CDR3 protein: CATSRLAGGVGTDTQYF. In nucleotides, the CDR3 is TGTGCCACCAGTCGACTAGCGGGAGGAGTGGGAACAGATACGCAGTATTTT. V usage is TRBV24-1 and J usage is TRBJ2-3, with TRBD2 identical over 13 bases. Per the germline V gene, CDR1 is KGHDR and CDR2 is SFDVKD. The V gene end was trimmed by 6 bases and the J gene end by 3 bases; junction bases not matched to a gene: 8. This CDR3 is 17 amino acids long.

This clone occurred once. The chain carries TRBV27 and TRBJ1-5; D is ambiguous. Germline-derived CDR1 and CDR2 are MNHEY and SMNVEV (reference sequence). Trimming shortened V by 5 bases and J by 0 bases, and 23 bases separated the two germline ends. The CDR3 consists of 19 residues. The CDR3 bases are TGTGCCAGCAGTCCCCGAGTTGGGCCCCTCAAATATAGCAATCAGCCCCAGCATTTT. This codes for CASSPRVGPLKYSNQPQHF.

This chain uses TRBV7-2 with TRBJ2-2, with TRBD2 matching over 12 bases. The germline gives CDR1 SGHTA, CDR2 FQGNSA. The length of the CDR3 is 16 residues. Trimming took 3 bases from V and 3 from J; bases not matched to a gene: 2. The CDR3 here is CASSFPSGRDTGELFF. CDR3 DNA: TGTGCCAGCAGCTTCCCTAGCGGGAGGGACACCGGGGAGCTGTTTTTT.

This chain joins TRBV11-1 and TRBJ2-7; TRBD1 is a possible D gene (6 bases). This CDR3 spans 15 amino acids. Germline V gene data show CDR1 as SGHAT and CDR2 as FQDESV (reference sequence). V shed 1 base and J shed 2 bases, with 12 bases lying between them. The CDR3 region has the DNA TGTGCCAGCAGCTTAGTGGCCAGGGGCGCCTACGAGCAGTACTTC. It codes for CASSLVARGAYEQYF.

CDR3 protein: CATSRVAGANVLTF. DNA for the CDR3: TGTGCCACCAGCAGAGTAGCAGGGGCCAACGTCCTGACTTTC. The chain carries TRBV15 and TRBJ2-6; D ambiguous. Trimming cost V 1 base and J 4 bases, with 5 bases left between them. The CDR3 consists of 14 residues. Germline CDR1 and CDR2: LNHNV and YYDKDF (reference sequence).

This clone is a singleton in its sample. This chain joins TRBV18 and TRBJ1-4, with a possible D match to TRBD1 (5 bases). V was shortened by 4 bases and J by 2 bases, with 14 bases between the two germline ends. This CDR3 has 16 amino acids. Germline V CDR1 and CDR2: KGHSH, LQKENI. The CDR3 bases are TGTGCCAGCTCACTTACGAAGAAGGGGACTAATGAAAAACTGTTTTTT. Its translation is CASSLTKKGTNEKLFF.

The chain carries TRBV19 and TRBJ2-1; TRBD2 is a possible D gene (5 bases). CDR1 and CDR2 from the germline V gene are LNHDA and SQIVND (reference sequence). The V end lost 2 bases, the J end lost 9 bases, and 11 bases lay between the germline ends. The CDR3 totals 13 residues. The CDR3, as DNA: TGTGCCAGTAGTATAACGAGGGCGGTTGAGCAGTTCTTC. Protein product: CASSITRAVEQFF.

The rearrangement joins TRBV19 to TRBJ1-2; D might be TRBD1 (5 bases). V was clipped by 3 bases and J by 4 bases, with 12 bases between them. CDR3 length: 14 residues. CDR1 is LNHDA and CDR2 is SQIVND in the germline V gene (reference sequence). This CDR3 is CASSIQGSVYGYTF. CDR3 DNA: TGTGCCAGTAGTATTCAGGGATCGGTCTATGGCTACACCTTC.

The CDR3 nucleotides read TGTGCCAGCAGTTCCTTACTGACAGGGGTTGGCAATCAGCCCCAGCATTTT. As protein: CASSSLLTGVGNQPQHF. The gene calls are TRBV28 and TRBJ1-5, with 8 bases lining up with TRBD1. The CDR3 extends over 17 amino acids. From germline, CDR1 is MDHEN and CDR2 SYDVKM. The junction had 10 bases not matched to a gene; V was cut back by 4 bases and J by 2 bases.

The J gene is TRBJ1-2, the V gene TRBV18; D gene ambiguous. This CDR3 is 16 amino acids long. The V gene's germline CDR1 is KGHSH and CDR2 LQKENI. Between the trimmed V and J ends, which lost 3 bases and 0 bases, there was a span of 14 bases. CDR3 in DNA: TGTGCCAGCTCACCGAACGCGGAGTTAGCTAACTATGGCTACACCTTC. Its protein product is CASSPNAELANYGYTF.

The chain has TRBV12-3 or TRBV12-4 and TRBJ1-1, with 7 bases lining up with TRBD1. V gave up 6 bases and J gave up 3 bases; unmatched junction bases: 4. This CDR3 has 13 residues. The CDR3 protein is CASRLTGDTEAFF. The DNA for the CDR3 is TGTGCCAGCAGACTTACAGGGGACACTGAAGCTTTCTTT.

The gene calls are TRBV25-1 and TRBJ2-7; D uncertain. Trimming shortened V by 3 bases and J by 3 bases, and 6 bases separated the two germline ends. The CDR3 sequence is 12 residues long. Germline values: CDR1 MGHDK, CDR2 SYGVNS. CDR3 nucleotides: TGTGCCAGCAGTGACAGACTCTACGAGCAGTACTTC. Protein product: CASSDRLYEQYF.

V is TRBV25-1 and J is TRBJ2-7; a possible D gene is TRBD1 (6 bases). The length of the CDR3 is 16 residues. The V end lost 1 base, the J end lost 0 bases, and 13 bases lay between the germline ends. Per the germline V gene, CDR1 is MGHDK and CDR2 is SYGVNS. CDR3 in DNA: TGTGCCAGCAGTGAATCGATAGGGGGAACCTCCTACGAGCAGTACTTC. Its protein is CASSESIGGTSYEQYF.

This sequence joins TRBV29-1 and TRBJ1-5; 8 positions match TRBD1. J gave up 7 bases and V 7 bases, and 9 bases lay outside the gene matches. Germline loops: CDR1 SQVTM, CDR2 ANQGSEA. The CDR3 sequence is 13 residues long. DNA for the CDR3: TGCAGCGCCCGCTCAGGGACAGGCCAGCCCCAGCATTTT. Translating it yields CSARSGTGQPQHF.

This chain joins TRBV27 and TRBJ2-7, with TRBD2 identical over 10 bases. The length of the CDR3 is 17 residues. Looked up from germline, CDR1 is MNHEY and CDR2 is SMNVEV (reference sequence). V trimming: 3 bases; J trimming: 5 bases; junction bases outside the gene matches: 13. The CDR3 DNA follows: TGTGCCAGCAGTTTTGGCGCTAGCGGGAGTTCCATCCACGAGCAGTACTTC. Amino acids: CASSFGASGSSIHEQYF.

The chain uses TRBV2 and TRBJ1-5, with D perhaps TRBD1 (6 bases). CDR1 is SNHLY and CDR2 is FYNNEI in the germline V gene. V was trimmed by 2 bases and J by 3 bases, leaving 8 bases between them. This CDR3 is 14 amino acids long. The CDR3 here is CASSETGFNQPQHF. In DNA form, the CDR3 reads TGTGCCAGCAGTGAAACAGGGTTCAATCAGCCCCAGCATTTT.

The rearrangement links TRBV18 to TRBJ2-1; TRBD2 might be the D (6 bases). CDR3 size: 14 residues. V was cut by 6 bases and J by 3 bases, with 12 bases left in between. Germline V gene data show CDR1 as KGHSH and CDR2 as LQKENI. This CDR3 is CASSSEGFYNEQFF. CDR3 nucleotides: TGTGCCAGCTCCTCGGAGGGATTCTACAATGAGCAGTTCTTC. The full variable domain, rest sourced from reference TRBV18 and TRBJ2-1, is NAGVMQNPRHLVRRRGQEARLRCSPMKGHSHVYWYRQLPEEGLKFMVYLQKENIIDESGMPKERFSAEFPKEGPSILRIQQVVRGDSAAYFCASSSEGFYNEQFFGPGTRLTVL.

The chain uses TRBV9 and TRBJ2-3, with 14 bases identical to TRBD2. The CDR3 covers 18 residues. V was clipped by 2 bases and J by 0 bases; unmatched bases: 5. CDR1 is SGDLS and CDR2 is YYNGEE in the germline V gene. CDR3 loop: CASSVTSGRAGSTDTQYF. CDR3 nucleotides: TGTGCCAGCAGCGTGACTAGCGGGAGGGCCGGGAGCACAGATACGCAGTATTTT.